This T cell receptor beta chain was documented in a study of control samples from healthy donors and cancer patients. Libraries were prepared by immunoSEQ multiplex PCR; TCRdb keeps only in-frame clonotypes and omits some of them. This sample has fewer than 95,000 clones, with about 83% found just once. V dropped 5 bases and J dropped 7; count of bases not matched to a gene: 9. Germline CDR1 reads SNHLY; CDR2 reads FYNNEI. The CDR3 covers 15 residues. The sequenced sample consisted of blood. The V gene is TRBV2, the J gene TRBJ1-5, with 9 bases aligning to TRBD1. This TCR came from a woman in her thirties or forties in good health. In DNA, the CDR3 is TGTGCCAGCAGTATCACAGGGGGCAGTCGACAGCCCCAGCATTTT. Amino acids: CASSITGGSRQPQHF.